Listed here are 19 T cell receptor beta chains from one sample, sequenced in a study of PD-1 blockade in classical Hodgkin lymphoma. Sequencing was performed with immunoSEQ multiplex PCR; in TCRdb, only in-frame clones are kept and a portion is missing. The sample has about 19,000 clones; 80% to 90% are singletons. No patient escaped relapse after autologous stem cell transplantation, and brentuximab vedotin exposure varied. The sequencing here drew on peripheral blood mononuclear cells (PBMCs), taken before the second cycle of nivolumab. Every receptor here comes from a human donor with classical Hodgkin lymphoma.

The V gene is TRBV7-9, the J gene TRBJ1-2; perhaps TRBD1 as D (5 bases). With 4 bases removed from V and 3 bases from J, the gap between germline ends came to 12 bases. Germline values: CDR1 SEHNR, CDR2 FQNEAQ (reference sequence). CDR3 size: 14 residues. The CDR3 region has the DNA TGTGCCAGCAGCTCGGCAGGGTCCTACTATGGCTACACCTTC. It yields the protein CASSSAGSYYGYTF.

This chain uses TRBV5-1 with TRBJ2-3; 10 bases line up with TRBD2. The CDR3 is 15 residues long. The germline CDR1 and CDR2 sequences are SGHRS and YFSETQ. J was trimmed by 0 bases and V by 7 bases; bases with no gene match: 5. The chain's CDR3 is CASSTSGPSTDTQYF. In DNA form, the CDR3 reads TGCGCCAGCTCGACTAGCGGGCCTAGCACAGATACGCAGTATTTT.

V gene TRBV4-3 combines with J gene TRBJ1-6, with 7 bases that match TRBD1. The CDR3 contains 15 residues. Trimming cost V 4 bases and J 9 bases; bases outside gene matches: 9. Germline V gene sequence: CDR1 LGHNA, CDR2 YSLEER. CDR3 loop: CASSRSRDSFSPLHF. CDR3 coding DNA: TGCGCCAGCAGCCGCAGCCGGGACAGCTTTTCACCCCTCCACTTT.

This rearrangement joins TRBV5-1 to TRBJ1-1; 8 nucleotides line up with TRBD1. The V gene end was trimmed by 3 bases and the J gene end by 5 bases; junction bases not matched to a gene: 6. This CDR3 is built from 14 residues. Germline V CDR1 and CDR2: SGHRS, YFSETQ. As DNA, the CDR3 is TGCGCCAGCAGCTCGGTAGGACAGGGTACTGAAGCTTTCTTT. Protein product: CASSSVGQGTEAFF.

The chain combines TRBV5-4 with TRBJ2-5; a weak D match, TRBD1 (6 bases). The V gene's germline CDR1 is SGHNT and CDR2 YYREEE (reference sequence). CDR3 length equals 14 residues. V lost 3 bases and J 1 base, leaving 10 bases between the germline ends. This CDR3 reads CASSSTGIQETQYF. The CDR3 DNA reads TGTGCCAGCAGCTCCACAGGGATCCAAGAGACCCAGTACTTC.

This chain connects TRBV19 to TRBJ2-5, with D unresolved. The V and J ends lost 5 bases and 5 bases respectively, with 6 bases between them. The CDR3 loop spans 11 amino acids. Germline CDR1 reads LNHDA; CDR2 reads SQIVND (reference sequence). CDR3 residues: CASSVAETQYF. In DNA form, the CDR3 reads TGTGCCAGTAGTGTCGCTGAGACCCAGTACTTC.

The CDR3 bases are TGTGCCAGCAGCTTAGGACAGGGGTTGAAAGAGACCCAGTACTTC. The encoded protein is CASSLGQGLKETQYF. The chain combines TRBV7-9 with TRBJ2-5; 8 bases match TRBD1. CDR1 is SEHNR, CDR2 FQNEAQ, per germline (reference sequence). V trimming: 1 base; J trimming: 3 bases; junction bases outside the gene matches: 4. The length of the CDR3 is 15 residues.

The chain uses TRBV5-4 and TRBJ2-7; 11 bases align to TRBD1. The CDR3 sequence is 18 residues long. V was clipped by 2 bases and J by 4 bases; unmatched bases: 14. The germline gives CDR1 SGHNT, CDR2 YYREEE (reference sequence). The CDR3 spells CASSFGTGGGLSRYEQYF. The CDR3 DNA is TGTGCCAGCAGCTTCGGGACAGGGGGTGGCCTCTCGAGGTACGAGCAGTACTTC.

The chain employs TRBV6-1 and TRBJ2-5, with 7 nucleotides matching TRBD1. Germline CDR1 and CDR2: MNHNS and SASEGT. The CDR3 loop spans 13 amino acids. V shed 3 bases, J shed 6 bases, and the junction held 4 bases outside the gene matches. The CDR3 is CASSDHRGQTQYF. The CDR3 DNA reads as TGTGCCAGCAGTGACCACAGGGGTCAGACCCAGTACTTC.

Only one count was recorded for this clone. The rearrangement links TRBV7-6 to TRBJ2-1; no clear D gene. The CDR3 has 14 residues. The germline V gene encodes CDR1 SGHVS and CDR2 FNYEAQ. Trimming took 6 bases from V and 6 from J, leaving 15 bases between them. The CDR3 DNA reads as TGTGCCAGCAGTTCCGGCGGTGTCGGCAATGAGCAGTTCTTC. This gives the protein CASSSGGVGNEQFF.

This sequence joins TRBV7-9 and TRBJ2-2, with no clear D. The CDR3 has 15 residues. CDR1 is SEHNR, CDR2 FQNEAQ, per germline (reference sequence). V shed 1 base and J shed 1 base, with 7 bases lying between them. The DNA for the CDR3 is TGTGCCAGCAGCTTAGAGGTTCTGAACACCGGGGAGCTGTTTTTT. It translates to CASSLEVLNTGELFF.

The chain recombines TRBV6-6 with TRBJ1-1; the D is unclear. In germline, CDR1 is MNHNY, CDR2 SVGAGI (reference sequence). The CDR3 totals 13 residues. The V gene lost 7 bases and the J gene lost 0 bases, with 9 bases spanning the gap. Written as DNA, the CDR3 is TGTGCCAGCAAGGGCGGACTGAACACTGAAGCTTTCTTT. Protein sequence: CASKGGLNTEAFF.

The chain recombines TRBV25-1 with TRBJ1-1; no clear D gene. Germline V lookup: CDR1 MGHDK, CDR2 SYGVNS. V was clipped by 5 bases and J by 6 bases, with 13 bases between them. This CDR3 is 13 amino acids long. For the CDR3, the DNA is TGTGCCAGCAGTTGGGCTCCTGGCTCTGAAGCTTTCTTT. Translating it yields CASSWAPGSEAFF. Full variable domain (outside the CDR3, taken from reference TRBV25-1 and TRBJ1-1): EADIYQTPRYLVIGTGKKITLECSQTMGHDKMYWYQQDPGMELHLIHYSYGVNSTEKGDLSSESTVSRIRTEHFPLTLESARPSHTSQYLCASSWAPGSEAFFGQGTRLTVV.

The rearrangement links TRBV30 to TRBJ1-2; possible D gene TRBD1, 6 bases. Trimming pared 5 bases from V and 8 bases from J, leaving 24 bases between. The CDR3 has 15 amino acids. Germline CDR1 is GTSNPN and CDR2 is SVGIG (reference sequence). The CDR3 here is CAWDKNIGTPGGYTF. The CDR3 DNA reads as TGTGCCTGGGACAAAAATATCGGGACACCTGGAGGCTACACCTTC.

The chain recombines TRBV5-1 with TRBJ1-4; 7 nucleotides match TRBD1. The CDR3 length is 14 residues. With V trimmed by 4 bases and J by 10 bases, 10 bases remained unmatched. Germline values: CDR1 SGHRS, CDR2 YFSETQ. CDR3 DNA: TGCGCCAGCAGCCCCGACAGGGAAAACGGAAAACTGTTTTTT. Its translation: CASSPDRENGKLFF.

The chain is built from TRBV19 and TRBJ2-7, with D perhaps TRBD1 or TRBD2 (5 bases each). Germline V gives CDR1 LNHDA, CDR2 SQIVND (reference sequence). CDR3 length: 14 amino acids. Trimming left V 4 bases short and J 6 bases short, with 16 bases between. Written as DNA, the CDR3 is TGTGCCAGTAGTAGGGGGATCACAGGTTCCGAGCAGTACTTC. As protein: CASSRGITGSEQYF.

This clone has more than one count but fewer than ten. The chain joins TRBV5-4 to TRBJ2-4; 11 positions agree with TRBD2. V gave up 3 bases and J gave up 1 base; unmatched junction bases: 0. This CDR3 contains 15 residues. In germline, CDR1 is SGHNT, CDR2 YYREEE (reference sequence). The DNA for the CDR3 is TGTGCCAGCAGCTCTAGCGGGGGGGCCAAAAACATTCAGTACTTC. As protein: CASSSSGGAKNIQYF.

This chain connects TRBV6-5 to TRBJ1-2; D unresolved. This CDR3 spans 15 amino acids. Per germline, CDR1 MNHEY and CDR2 SVGAGI. V was clipped by 6 bases and J by 4 bases, with 18 bases between them. CDR3 in DNA: TGTGCCAGCAGCTCTGGACGGATCCATCCCTATGGCTACACCTTC. Translating it yields CASSSGRIHPYGYTF.

This sequence joins TRBV19 and TRBJ2-6; 7 bases are a match to TRBD1. CDR3 length: 16 residues. Germline-derived CDR1 and CDR2 are LNHDA and SQIVND (reference sequence). J gave up 4 bases and V 3 bases, and 6 bases lay outside the gene matches. The CDR3 DNA follows: TGTGCCAGTAGTATGGAAGGGGGCGAGGGGGCCAACGTCCTGACTTTC. As protein: CASSMEGGEGANVLTF.